The rows below give T cell receptor beta chains drawn from one sample of a study of shared T cell receptors in the human thymus. Here immunoSEQ multiplex PCR was the method, and the copy in TCRdb shows in-frame clones only, minus some. Of hundreds of thousands of clones in the sample, 87% were seen once. This same sample was also part of a study on human thymus T cells.

Sequenced input: thymocytes. Every receptor here comes from a boy under three years old with a congenital heart defect. The CDR3 runs from the conserved cysteine through the conserved F or W. A D gene is named only where the DNA matches it firmly. A row's size may be missing; if present it is once, few, many or a size class.

clone size	V gene	J gene	D gene	CDR3 protein	CDR3 DNA
once	TRBV6-5	TRBJ2-1	TRBD2	CASSFIGLAKQNEQFF	TGTGCCAGCAGTTTTATTGGACTAGCAAAGCAAAATGAGCAGTTCTTC
NA	TRBV28	TRBJ2-2	NA	CASNPSWGSGELFF	TGTGCCAGCAACCCCTCTTGGGGCTCCGGGGAGCTGTTTTTT
NA	TRBV2	TRBJ1-2	TRBD1	CASRVGTDYGYTF	TGTGCCAGCAGGGTAGGGACAGACTATGGCTACACCTTC
NA	TRBV5-4	TRBJ2-7	TRBD1	CASSAGTGESYEQYF	TGTGCCAGCAGCGCGGGGACAGGGGAGTCCTACGAGCAGTACTTC
NA	TRBV4-3	TRBJ2-7	NA	CASSPIIAQHYEQYF	TGCGCCAGCAGCCCCATAATAGCCCAACACTACGAGCAGTACTTC
NA	TRBV28	TRBJ2-2	NA	CASSLSERWTGELFF	TGTGCCAGCAGTTTATCTGAGAGGTGGACCGGGGAGCTGTTTTTT
NA	TRBV28	TRBJ2-7	NA	CASSPGSGYEQYF	TGTGCCAGCAGCCCGGGGTCCGGCTACGAGCAGTACTTC
NA	TRBV30	TRBJ1-1	NA	CASPGMGNTEAFF	TGTGCCTCACCGGGAATGGGGAACACTGAAGCTTTCTTT
NA	TRBV18	TRBJ2-7	TRBD1	CASSPQDRPYEQYF	TGTGCCAGCTCACCACAGGACAGGCCCTACGAGCAGTACTTC
NA	TRBV4-1	TRBJ1-1	TRBD1	CASSRRDRGVERDTEAFF	TGCGCCAGCAGCCGCCGGGACAGGGGCGTTGAGAGGGACACTGAAGCTTTCTTT
once	TRBV4-1	TRBJ2-7	TRBD2	CASSQEPRKYTSGKTYEQYF	TGCGCCAGCAGCCAAGAGCCCCGGAAATATACTAGCGGGAAGACCTACGAGCAGTACTTC
NA	TRBV28	TRBJ2-1	TRBD2	CATQRGSYNEQFF	TGTGCCACGCAGCGGGGGTCCTACAATGAGCAGTTCTTC
NA	TRBV5-8	TRBJ2-2	TRBD2	CASSLFRGLAGELFF	TGTGCCAGCAGCTTGTTTCGGGGACTAGCCGGGGAGCTGTTTTTT
NA	TRBV2	TRBJ2-5	NA	CASSPGQIRETQYF	TGTGCCAGCAGTCCCGGACAGATAAGGGAGACCCAGTACTTC
few	TRBV5-6	TRBJ1-4	NA	CASSLVGGTGANEKLFF	TGTGCCAGCAGCTTGGTCGGAGGGACGGGAGCTAATGAAAAACTGTTTTTT
NA	TRBV5-6	TRBJ1-2	NA	CASSQTGHHYGYTF	TGTGCCAGCAGCCAGACGGGACACCACTATGGCTACACCTTC
NA	TRBV6-1	TRBJ2-2	NA	CATTINPGELFF	TGTGCCACCACAATAAATCCCGGGGAGCTGTTTTTT
NA	TRBV28	TRBJ2-3	NA	CASNLSSGSGVDTQYF	TGTGCCAGCAACCTTTCGAGTGGTTCGGGGGTGGATACGCAGTATTTT
NA	TRBV27	TRBJ2-7	NA	CASSNRVRDSTYEQYF	TGTGCCAGCAGTAATCGGGTGCGGGACAGCACCTACGAGCAGTACTTC
NA	TRBV5-4	TRBJ2-5	TRBD1	CASRPIQGETQYF	TGTGCCAGCAGACCTATACAGGGGGAGACCCAGTACTTC
few	TRBV4-3	TRBJ2-3	TRBD2	CASTNSGGMGDTQYF	TGCGCCAGCACCAATAGCGGGGGAATGGGAGATACGCAGTATTTT
NA	TRBV25-1	TRBJ2-2	TRBD2	CASTQKGGPGGELFF	TGTGCCAGCACCCAGAAGGGAGGGCCAGGCGGGGAGCTGTTTTTT
NA	TRBV4-3	TRBJ1-1	NA	CASSQDRVPGTEAFF	TGCGCCAGCAGCCAAGACAGGGTACCTGGCACTGAAGCTTTCTTT
NA	TRBV25-1	TRBJ2-2	NA	CASSDLSPSRVNTGELFF	TGTGCCAGCAGTGATCTCTCACCTTCACGGGTTAACACCGGGGAGCTGTTTTTT
once	TRBV5-1	TRBJ2-7	NA	CASSPEGTGVGEQYF	TGCGCCAGCAGCCCAGAAGGTACAGGAGTGGGCGAGCAGTACTTC
NA	TRBV14	TRBJ2-7	NA	CASSQDRTSSYEQYF	TGTGCCAGCAGCCAAGACCGAACTAGCTCCTACGAGCAGTACTTC
NA	TRBV4-1	TRBJ1-5	NA	CASSPSPTGNQPQHF	TGCGCCAGCAGCCCAAGCCCAACAGGCAATCAGCCCCAGCATTTT
NA	TRBV6-5	TRBJ1-1	NA	CASSYLTSPGNTEAFF	TGTGCCAGCAGTTACCTGACAAGTCCTGGGAACACTGAAGCTTTCTTT
NA	TRBV28	TRBJ2-5	NA	CASSPAGAGPLETQYF	TGTGCCAGCAGTCCTGCTGGGGCAGGCCCTCTAGAGACCCAGTACTTC
NA	TRBV6-4	TRBJ2-1	TRBD2	CASSDSLMRAGGPYNEQFF	TGTGCCAGCAGTGACTCGTTAATGCGGGCGGGAGGGCCGTACAATGAGCAGTTCTTC
NA	TRBV27	TRBJ1-2	TRBD1	CASSAGTVGFYGYTF	TGTGCCAGCAGTGCCGGGACAGTGGGGTTCTATGGCTACACCTTC
NA	TRBV5-6	TRBJ2-7	TRBD2	CASRKELAGGLYEQYF	TGTGCCAGCAGGAAAGAACTAGCGGGGGGCCTCTACGAGCAGTACTTC
NA	TRBV5-1	TRBJ1-1	TRBD1	CASSCSGQDDHTEAFF	TGCGCCAGCAGCTGCTCCGGACAGGATGACCACACTGAAGCTTTCTTT
NA	TRBV30	TRBJ2-4	NA	CAWSGKYRQKNIQYF	TGTGCCTGGAGTGGGAAGTACAGACAGAAAAACATTCAGTACTTC
NA	TRBV28	TRBJ1-5	TRBD1	CASRLRGQGVNSNQPQHF	TGTGCCAGCAGATTGAGGGGACAGGGGGTAAATAGCAATCAGCCCCAGCATTTT
NA	TRBV7-8	TRBJ2-3	TRBD2	CASSLAPLRGGRTTDTQYF	TGTGCCAGCAGCTTAGCCCCCTTGCGGGGGGGCCGGACCACAGATACGCAGTATTTT
NA	TRBV28	TRBJ2-7	NA	CASSHTLRGAPYEQYF	TGTGCCAGCAGCCATACATTACGGGGGGCCCCCTACGAGCAGTACTTC
NA	TRBV9	TRBJ1-2	TRBD1	CASSVGTAGYTF	TGTGCCAGCAGCGTTGGGACAGCTGGCTACACCTTC
NA	TRBV5-1	TRBJ1-1	NA	CASSCEGEGWISEAFF	TGCGCCAGCAGCTGCGAGGGGGAGGGATGGATCTCTGAAGCTTTCTTT